The next 21 T cell receptor beta chains were all read from a single sample in a study of regulatory T cells in long-lasting Graves disease. Time point specified: persistent/refractory GD, antithyroid drugs over 5 years with positive TRAb. PBMCs were the source of the RNA used for TCR sequencing. Sequencing libraries for TCR beta were prepared with iRepertoire HTBI primers and Arm-PCR of CDR3 regions. TCRdb used MiXCR to reprocess the multiplex PCR reads, holding one entry per CDR3 protein. The sample has roughly 400,000 distinct CDR3 sequences; roughly 20% are singletons. The sample in question was peripheral blood mononuclear cells (PBMCs), obtained when the disease was refractory, from a patient treated with antithyroid drugs. Every receptor here comes from a female donor with Graves disease.

This clonotype was counted ten times or more. This chain connects TRBV3-1 to TRBJ2-4; possible D gene TRBD1, 5 bases. The V gene lost 0 bases and the J gene lost 14 bases, with 11 bases spanning the gap. The CDR3 is made up of 12 amino acids. The V gene's germline CDR1 is LGHDT and CDR2 YNNKEL (reference sequence). CDR3 sequence reads: CASSQDQGEEYF. In DNA, the CDR3 is TGTGCCAGCAGCCAAGATCAGGGTGAGGAGTACTTC. The entire variable domain, with the rest obtained from reference TRBV3-1 and TRBJ2-4, is as follows: DTAVSQTPKYLVTQMGNDKSIKCEQNLGHDTMYWYKQDSKKFLKIMFSYNNKELIINETVPNRFSPKSPDKAHLNLHINSLELGDSAVYFCASSQDQGEEYFGAGTRLSVL.

To note about this clonotype: A much larger clone differs by one base, so this may be a read error. V is TRBV6-4 and J is TRBJ2-7; 7 bases are shared with TRBD2. CDR1 MRHNA and CDR2 SNTAGT come from the germline V gene. This CDR3 has 15 residues. In nucleotides, the CDR3 is TGTGCCAGCAGGCAAGGCCTAGCGGAGCCCTACGAGCAGTGCTTC. This translates into CASRQGLAEPYEQCF.

This clonotype was observed a single time. Just one base apart from a much larger clone, this may be a read error. This chain connects TRBV10-3 to TRBJ2-6; tentatively, D is TRBD1 (5 bases). This CDR3 region has 15 residues. Looked up from germline, CDR1 is ENHRY and CDR2 is SYGVKD. The DNA of the CDR3 is TGTGCCATCGGACAACAGAACTCTGGGGCCAACGCCCTGACTTTC. Translation gives CAIGQQNSGANALTF.

The chain uses TRBV19 and TRBJ1-1; D is uncertain. CDR3 length: 13 residues. Trimming took 7 bases from V and 0 from J, leaving 9 bases between them. Germline loops: CDR1 LNHDA, CDR2 SQIVND (reference sequence). The DNA for the CDR3 is TGTGCCAGTAATGACCTCTTGAACACTGAAGCTTTCTTT. This sequence encodes CASNDLLNTEAFF. The entire variable domain, with the rest obtained from reference TRBV19 and TRBJ1-1, is as follows: DGGITQSPKYLFRKEGQNVTLSCEQNLNHDAMYWYRQDPGQGLRLIYYSQIVNDFQKGDIAEGYSVSREKKESFPLTVTSAQKNPTAFYLCASNDLLNTEAFFGQGTRLTVV.

The rearrangement links TRBV25-1 to TRBJ1-1, with 7 bases matching TRBD1. After removal of 10 bases from V and 1 base from J, the junction contained 9 bases not matched to a gene. Germline-derived CDR1 and CDR2 are MGHDK and SYGVNS. This CDR3 contains 14 residues. As DNA, the CDR3 is TGTGCCATCAGCGAGGACAGGCGGAACACTGAAGCTTTCTTT. This gives the protein CAISEDRRNTEAFF.

In this sample, this clonotype turned up a few times. The chain has TRBV11-2 and TRBJ2-7, with 12 nucleotides matching TRBD1. V shed 1 base, J shed 3 bases, and the junction held 10 bases outside the gene matches. The CDR3 sequence is 18 residues long. In germline, CDR1 is SGHAT, CDR2 FQNNGV. As DNA, the CDR3 is TGTGCCAGCAGCTTAGGGGGGACAGGGGGCTTTTCCTACTACGAGCAGTACTTC. It is translated as CASSLGGTGGFSYYEQYF.

This clonotype has a handful of counts. The rearrangement uses TRBV29-1 and TRBJ2-5; 8 bases agree with TRBD2. Germline V gene sequence: CDR1 SQVTM, CDR2 ANQGSEA. The CDR3 is made up of 13 amino acids. V trimming: 6 bases; J trimming: 5 bases; junction bases outside the gene matches: 8. CDR3 in amino acids: CSVESGGPETQYF. In DNA form, the CDR3 reads TGCAGCGTGGAATCGGGAGGGCCGGAGACCCAGTACTTC.

This clonotype was recorded at least ten times. The chain has TRBV7-2 and TRBJ2-7; D unclear. The germline V and J ends were trimmed by 2 bases and 0 bases, with 8 bases remaining between them. From germline, CDR1 is SGHTA and CDR2 FQGNSA. CDR3 length: 14 residues. The chain's CDR3 is CASSLQRISYEQYF. CDR3 bases: TGTGCCAGCAGCTTACAGAGGATCTCCTACGAGCAGTACTTC.

This clonotype was seen more than once but under ten times. The chain combines TRBV20-1 with TRBJ2-4; D is unclear. The CDR3 consists of 14 residues. Germline loops: CDR1 DFQATT, CDR2 SNEGSKA (reference sequence). V lost 3 bases and J lost 5, with 14 bases in between. This CDR3 is CSASAPLHQNIQYF. The CDR3, as DNA: TGCAGTGCTAGTGCGCCCCTTCACCAAAACATTCAGTACTTC.

This clonotype has only a few counts. V is TRBV5-6 and J is TRBJ2-5; 8 bases agree with TRBD1. The CDR3 loop spans 14 amino acids. The germline CDR1 and CDR2 sequences are SGHDT and YYEEEE. J lost 3 bases, V lost 4 bases, and 5 bases had no gene match. CDR3 sequence reads: CASSDLTGEETQYF. The CDR3 coding sequence is TGTGCCAGCAGCGACCTGACAGGGGAAGAGACCCAGTACTTC.

J is TRBJ1-1 and V is TRBV5-1, with D possibly being TRBD1 (6 bases). The V gene's germline CDR1 is SGHRS and CDR2 YFSETQ. The V gene lost 3 bases and the J gene lost 9 bases, with 21 bases spanning the gap. The CDR3 loop spans 15 amino acids. CDR3 coding DNA: TGCGCCAGCAGCTGGGAGATTACAGGGCTGCGGCAAGCTTTCTTT. As protein: CASSWEITGLRQAFF.

This clonotype showed up just once. The gene calls are TRBV5-8 and TRBJ2-2; TRBD2 agrees at 7 bases. Germline loops: CDR1 SGHTS, CDR2 YDEGEE. V shed 0 bases, J shed 8 bases, and the junction held 7 bases outside the gene matches. The CDR3 is made up of 15 amino acids. The CDR3 sequence: CASSLGLAEVGELFF. CDR3 coding DNA: TGTGCCAGCAGCTTGGGGCTAGCGGAAGTGGGGGAGCTGTTTTTT.

The gene calls are TRBV6-1 and TRBJ1-1, with D uncertain. Trimming left V 7 bases short and J 1 base short, with 22 bases between. Germline CDR1 and CDR2: MNHNS and SASEGT. The CDR3 is 17 residues long. This CDR3 is CASKPPVPRAGNTEAFF. CDR3 coding DNA: TGTGCCAGCAAACCCCCTGTACCCAGAGCGGGGAACACTGAAGCTTTCTTT.

V usage is TRBV20-1 and J usage is TRBJ1-2, with D perhaps TRBD1 (6 bases). Trimming shortened V by 4 bases and J by 4 bases, and 19 bases separated the two germline ends. The CDR3 length is 15 residues. The germline V gene has CDR1 DFQATT and CDR2 SNEGSKA (reference sequence). The CDR3 loop is CSAIGRGAGAYGYTF. The DNA for the CDR3 is TGCAGTGCTATCGGGAGAGGGGCAGGGGCCTATGGCTACACCTTC.

This clonotype came up many times. The gene calls are TRBV7-9 and TRBJ1-1, with D maybe TRBD1 (5 bases). The length of the CDR3 is 16 residues. Trimming took off 2 bases at V and 6 bases at J, with 19 bases between the two ends. From germline, CDR1 is SEHNR and CDR2 FQNEAQ (reference sequence). The CDR3 region has the DNA TGTGCCAGCAGCTTAACGAGGGGTCACGGGGGGGCTGAAGCTTTCTTT. Its translation is CASSLTRGHGGAEAFF.

The CDR3 nucleotides read TGCAGTGCTCCGCCTGGAAGCGGATCACAAGAGACCCAGTACTTC. This codes for CSAPPGSGSQETQYF. The rearrangement uses TRBV20-1 and TRBJ2-5; a weak D match, TRBD2 (5 bases). Trimming took 5 bases from V and 2 from J, leaving 18 bases between them. Per germline, CDR1 DFQATT and CDR2 SNEGSKA (reference sequence). The length of the CDR3 is 15 residues.

The CDR3 loop is CASSLGLAPNYEQYF. CDR3 DNA sequence: TGCGCCAGCAGCTTGGGGCTAGCCCCCAATTACGAGCAGTACTTC. This rearrangement joins TRBV5-1 to TRBJ2-7; possible D gene TRBD2, 5 bases. CDR3 length: 15 amino acids. CDR1 is SGHRS and CDR2 is YFSETQ in the germline V gene. V lost 0 bases to trimming and J lost 4 bases, with 14 bases between them.

V and J are TRBV27 and TRBJ2-1, with D possibly TRBD1 on 6 matching bases. Germline CDR1 is MNHEY and CDR2 is SMNVEV (reference sequence). The CDR3 is 11 residues long. V lost 6 bases and J 7 bases, leaving 7 bases between the germline ends. The CDR3 DNA is TGTGCCAGCAGAGGGGGAAATGAGCAGTTCTTC. As protein: CASRGGNEQFF.

This clonotype was recorded many times. The J gene is TRBJ2-7, the V gene TRBV24-1; D uncertain. The CDR3 is made up of 12 amino acids. Germline V gene sequence: CDR1 KGHDR, CDR2 SFDVKD. V lost 1 base to trimming and J lost 8 bases, with 8 bases between them. The CDR3 bases are TGTGCCACCAGTGATTTCGGAGCTAAGCAGTACTTC. Translated, it gives CATSDFGAKQYF.

The chain recombines TRBV11-2 with TRBJ2-1, with 7 bases matching TRBD2. The CDR3 is 13 residues long. J gave up 7 bases and V 11 bases, and 11 bases lay outside the gene matches. Germline CDR1 SGHAT, CDR2 FQNNGV. The CDR3 spells CAASGLAVNEQFF. For the CDR3, the DNA is TGTGCCGCCTCCGGGCTAGCGGTTAATGAGCAGTTCTTC.

The sample holds many counts of this clonotype. The chain couples TRBV2 to TRBJ2-7, with a possible D match to TRBD2 (6 bases). Trimming cost V 5 bases and J 0 bases, with 17 bases left between them. The CDR3 is 16 residues long. Germline CDR1 reads SNHLY; CDR2 reads FYNNEI. The CDR3 DNA reads as TGTGCCAGCAGTTCGACTGGCGGGGAGAGCTCCTACGAGCAGTACTTC. Its protein product is CASSSTGGESSYEQYF. The full variable domain, with the rest looked up from reference TRBV2 and TRBJ2-7, is EPEVTQTPSHQVTQMGQEVILRCVPISNHLYFYWYRQILGQKVEFLVSFYNNEISEKSEIFDDQFSVERPDGSNFTLKIRSTKLEDSAMYFCASSSTGGESSYEQYFGPGTRLTVT.